This T cell receptor beta chain was sequenced for a study of T cell responses to AZD1222 COVID-19 vaccine (dated by TCRdb to the early 2020s). For context, the study as a whole: A total of 230 or so trial participants underwent TCR sequencing, of whom approximately 210 received two doses of AZD1222 and about 25 received two doses of the MenACWY control vaccine. Trial participants were enrolled by age into 18-55, 56-69 and 70-plus year subgroups, with roughly 150, 30 and 60 TCR-sequenced participants respectively.

About this clone: The antigen this receptor binds is unknown. Per-base quality was not reported, and no clone a single base away is much larger than it.

What the time point label conveys for this sample: baseline before first vaccination. The treatment or condition label of this sample denotes: meningococcal conjugate vaccine given as trial control. The vaccinee samples were drawn from two UK trials, COV001 and COV002, one of which was a single-blind randomized controlled phase 2/3 trial testing AZD1222 (ChAdOx1 nCoV-19) in healthy adults. For TCRbeta chain sequencing, PBMC samples were collected from trial participants at day 0 and at day 28 after the second dose. Paper-wide results and their limitations: The whole spike protein was spanned by vaccine-associated CD4 TCRs, and dominant responses were seen in regions 160-218 and 743-854. Participants were mostly white British, with more females than males. The authors suggested clonal diversity may have been underestimated. No day 14 peak-response samples were available, so repertoires were characterized only after the peak T cell response. After two AZD1222 doses, both the breadth and the depth of spike-specific TCRs were significantly higher than at day 0 and than in MenACWY recipients. Conclusions about previously exposed vaccinees were limited because only five to seven AZD1222 recipients were SARS-CoV-2 seropositive at baseline. Epitopes outside the regions mutated in the B.1.351 and B.1.1.7 variants were reportedly recognized by nearly half of the unique spike-specific TCRs. The 56-69-year group was small, and its depth increase did not reach significance, likely because of low power.

Trimming accounts for 6 bases at V and 6 bases at J, while the number of junction bases matched to no gene is 5. The CDR1 and CDR2 encoded by the germline V gene are WSHSY and SAAADI. Measured from the cysteine to the phenylalanine, the CDR3 is 13 residues long. Only the CDR3 portion is preserved as DNA: 39 bases, with reading frame beginning at the first base. The CDR3 regions of human TCRbeta chains were analyzed by immunosequencing. The paper's processing steps were these. Repertoire TCRs were matched against a reference library of SARS-CoV-2-specific TCRs generated with the MIRA antigen-specificity platform. Breadth meant the fraction of unique TCRs that were SARS-CoV-2-associated, whereas depth meant the fraction of total T cells that were SARS-CoV-2-associated. Using the MIRA data, each spike-specific TCR was mapped to the spike region that the TCR reacts to and placed in a CD4 or CD8 class. Log10-transformed breadth and depth values were compared by one-way ANOVA with Sidak's multiple comparisons tests. What TCRdb holds here is the immuneACCESS table cut down to in-frame rearrangements. Part of the clones is not present; checked against another copy, under half of the missing clones reflect an unresolved V gene, and the others are unexplained. V and J calls plus clone size are reproduced from that table; the DNA served to infer D and trimming. A total of roughly 120,000 clones appear in this sample, approximately 88% of them only once. The ten largest make up roughly 13% of the sample.

The TCR comes from an adult in good health. The sequence joins TRBV10-2 to TRBJ1-1; 9 central bases correspond to TRBD1. The source material was peripheral blood, sampled on day 0 of MenACWY control vaccination. The CDR3 protein: CASSGTGWPEAFF. In nucleotide form, the sequence is TGCGCCAGCAGCGGGACAGGGTGGCCTGAAGCTTTCTTT.